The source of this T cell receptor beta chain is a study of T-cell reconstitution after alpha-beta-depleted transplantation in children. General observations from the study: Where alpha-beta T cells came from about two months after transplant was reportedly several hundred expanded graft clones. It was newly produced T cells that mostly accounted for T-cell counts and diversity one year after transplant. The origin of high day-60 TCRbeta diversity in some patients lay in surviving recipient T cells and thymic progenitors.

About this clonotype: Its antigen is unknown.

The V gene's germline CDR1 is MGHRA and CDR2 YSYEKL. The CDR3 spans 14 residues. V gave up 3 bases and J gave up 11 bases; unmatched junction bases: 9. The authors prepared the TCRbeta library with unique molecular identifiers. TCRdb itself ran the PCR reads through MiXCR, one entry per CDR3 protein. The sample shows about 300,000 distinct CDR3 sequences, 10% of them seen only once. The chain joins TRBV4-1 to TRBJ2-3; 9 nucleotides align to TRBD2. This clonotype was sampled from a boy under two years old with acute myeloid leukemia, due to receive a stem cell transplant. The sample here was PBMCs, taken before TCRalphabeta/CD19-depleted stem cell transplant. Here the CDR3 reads CASSHGTSRWGQYF. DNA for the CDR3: TGCGCCAGCAGCCATGGGACTAGCAGGTGGGGGCAGTATTTT.